A selection of T cell receptor beta chains follows, all from one sample in a study of blood T cell repertoires in COVID-19. Data came from immunoSEQ multiplex PCR; TCRdb stores just in-frame clones and leaves some out. Seen here are approximately 190,000 clones, around 83% observed once, and the top ten hold around 6.5%. Specimen: peripheral blood. The receptors originated from a woman aged 40 to 55 with acute or convalescent COVID-19. CDR3s include the opening cysteine and the closing phenylalanine or tryptophan. The D gene is left open where the match is weak. Part of the rows lack a size; the others show once, few, many or a class for expanded clones.

d_call	v_call	clone_size	j_call	cdr3_aa	cdr3_nt
TRBD1	TRBV15	few	TRBJ1-1	CATERETGVNTEAFF	TGTGCCACCGAGCGCGAGACAGGGGTGAACACTGAAGCTTTCTTT
TRBD2	TRBV5-6	-	TRBJ2-3	CASSFSRGATDTQYF	TGTGCCAGCAGCTTCTCGCGGGGGGCCACAGATACGCAGTATTTT
-	TRBV10-2	-	TRBJ1-5	CASGDGRRQPQHF	TGCGCCAGCGGTGACGGGAGGAGACAGCCCCAGCATTTT
-	TRBV28	-	TRBJ1-5	CASKHSGPQHF	TGTGCCAGCAAACACTCAGGGCCCCAGCATTTT
TRBD1	TRBV7-9	-	TRBJ1-2	CASSGDRGLGYTF	TGTGCCAGCAGCGGAGACAGGGGGCTCGGCTACACCTTC
-	TRBV7-9	-	TRBJ1-4	CASSLGPPTNEKLFF	TGTGCCAGCAGCTTAGGGCCTCCAACTAATGAAAAACTGTTTTTT
-	TRBV7-3	-	TRBJ1-1	CASGRGMNTEAFF	TGTGCCAGCGGCAGGGGAATGAACACTGAAGCTTTCTTT
-	TRBV6-5	-	TRBJ1-5	CASSGTQGLNQPQHF	TGTGCCAGCAGCGGCACACAGGGCCTTAATCAGCCCCAGCATTTT
-	TRBV11-3	-	TRBJ2-2	CASSGGAGWTGELFF	TGTGCCAGCAGCGGGGGGGCAGGCTGGACCGGGGAGCTGTTTTTT
TRBD2	TRBV2	-	TRBJ2-1	CASSGHSGGPFSYNEQFF	TGTGCCAGCAGTGGGCATAGCGGGGGCCCTTTCTCCTACAATGAGCAGTTCTTC
TRBD1	TRBV4-2	many	TRBJ2-6	CASSQVGQGGSGANVLTF	TGTGCCAGCAGCCAAGTCGGACAGGGTGGGTCTGGGGCCAACGTCCTGACTTTC
-	TRBV5-1	-	TRBJ1-4	CASSLEGAGEKLFF	TGCGCCAGCAGCTTGGAAGGGGCCGGGGAAAAACTGTTTTTT
TRBD1	TRBV7-9	-	TRBJ2-7	CASSSGTGSYEQYF	TGTGCCAGCAGCTCTGGGACAGGTTCCTACGAGCAGTACTTC
-	TRBV11-2	few	TRBJ1-2	CASSLDGANYGYTF	TGTGCCAGCAGCTTAGACGGAGCTAACTATGGCTACACCTTC
-	TRBV28	few	TRBJ1-2	CASNEPGYGYTF	TGTGCCAGCAACGAACCGGGGTACGGCTACACCTTC
-	TRBV19	once	TRBJ2-3	CASSIGVSTDTQYF	TGTGCCAGTAGTATAGGTGTCTCCACAGATACGCAGTATTTT
TRBD1	TRBV27	-	TRBJ1-1	CASSFVQGAFFGAFF	TGTGCCAGCAGTTTCGTCCAGGGGGCGTTTTTCGGAGCTTTCTTT
-	TRBV5-1	-	TRBJ1-2	CASSLVISWNYGYTF	TGCGCCAGCAGCTTGGTAATCAGTTGGAACTATGGCTACACCTTC
TRBD2	TRBV9	-	TRBJ2-1	CASSGTSGGGYEQFF	TGTGCCAGCAGCGGTACTAGCGGGGGAGGTTATGAGCAGTTCTTC
TRBD1	TRBV9	-	TRBJ1-2	CASSERDRVMGATTF	TGTGCCAGCAGCGAACGGGACAGGGTTATGGGGGCTACAACCTTC
TRBD1	TRBV7-2	-	TRBJ2-5	CASSPPNRGRRETQYF	TGTGCCAGCAGCCCCCCAAACAGGGGGCGCCGAGAGACCCAGTACTTC
-	TRBV29-1	-	TRBJ2-1	CSAGGARRGNEQFF	TGCAGCGCTGGGGGGGCTAGGAGGGGAAATGAGCAGTTCTTC
-	TRBV5-1	-	TRBJ1-1	CASRTGSANTEAFF	TGCGCCAGCAGAACAGGGAGCGCGAACACTGAAGCTTTCTTT
-	TRBV7-9	-	TRBJ2-5	CASSSGHGRRETQYF	TGTGCCAGCAGCTCGGGACACGGGCGGAGGGAGACCCAGTACTTC
-	TRBV15	-	TRBJ2-1	CATSRDNIYNEQFF	TGTGCCACCAGCAGAGATAACATCTACAATGAGCAGTTCTTC
-	TRBV4-1	-	TRBJ2-7	CASSQEGSPISDRRQYF	TGCGCCAGCAGCCAAGAAGGTTCGCCTATAAGCGACCGGCGGCAGTACTTC
TRBD2	TRBV5-1	-	TRBJ2-3	CASALAGGHTDTQYF	TGCGCCAGTGCATTAGCGGGGGGTCACACAGATACGCAGTATTTT
TRBD1	TRBV23-1	-	TRBJ1-1	CASSPHYRGRTEAFF	TGCGCCAGCAGTCCACACTACAGGGGAAGAACTGAAGCTTTCTTT
-	TRBV28	-	TRBJ1-5	CASSLAAGRLRNQPQHF	TGTGCCAGCAGTTTAGCGGCGGGGCGGTTACGCAATCAGCCCCAGCATTTT
-	TRBV2	-	TRBJ2-5	CASSEAQWETQYF	TGTGCCAGCAGTGAAGCCCAGTGGGAGACCCAGTACTTC
TRBD1	TRBV5-1	-	TRBJ2-7	CASSSIPTGVAGYEQYF	TGCGCCAGCAGCTCAATCCCGACAGGGGTTGCTGGCTACGAGCAGTACTTC
-	TRBV19	-	TRBJ1-6	CASSIGSAGSPLHF	TGTGCCAGTAGTATAGGCTCAGCGGGTTCACCCCTCCACTTT
-	TRBV30	-	TRBJ2-5	CAWGGSGKETQYF	TGTGCCTGGGGGGGGAGCGGCAAAGAGACCCAGTACTTC
TRBD1	TRBV5-6	-	TRBJ2-2	CASISQGALGELFF	TGTGCCAGCATTTCACAGGGGGCGCTCGGGGAGCTGTTTTTT
-	TRBV10-3	-	TRBJ2-7	CATRDGSYEQYF	TGTGCCACCCGGGACGGGAGCTACGAGCAGTACTTC
TRBD2	TRBV29-1	many	TRBJ2-5	CSVGTSGGQETQYF	TGCAGCGTTGGGACTAGCGGGGGCCAAGAGACCCAGTACTTC
-	TRBV7-9	-	TRBJ2-5	CASSSQETQYF	TGTGCCAGCAGCTCACAAGAGACCCAGTACTTC
-	TRBV5-6	-	TRBJ1-2	CASSPGQNYGYTF	TGTGCCAGCAGCCCCGGACAGAACTATGGCTACACCTTC
-	TRBV12-3/TRBV12-4	-	TRBJ1-2	CASSLTSRYGYTF	TGTGCCAGCAGTTTAACTAGTCGGTATGGCTACACCTTC
-	TRBV6-5	-	TRBJ2-3	CASSRAGAIDTQYF	TGTGCCAGCAGCCGGGCGGGGGCCATAGATACGCAGTATTTT